The rows below give T cell receptor beta chains drawn from one sample of a study of cytomegalovirus exposure and HLA in healthy donors. Measured with immunoSEQ multiplex PCR; TCRdb has only the in-frame clones, and not every one. The sample holds about 160,000 clones, over 65% seen once. Material: PBMCs. These TCRs come from a man aged 18 to 30 in good health and CMV-seropositive. Both conserved end residues are trimmed from each CDR3. The order of the fields is D gene, V gene, J gene, clone size, CDR3 protein. A D gene is named only where the DNA matches it firmly. For some rows the clone size is stated as once, few or many, or as a class when expanded; others skip it.

TRBD1	TRBV7-7	TRBJ2-5	-	ASSLGQGMRETQY
-	TRBV5-6	TRBJ2-6	-	ASSSSGTPSNVLT
TRBD1	TRBV2	TRBJ1-1	few	ASNGDRENTEAF
-	TRBV6-1	TRBJ1-5	-	ASSAGVDQPQH
TRBD2	TRBV25-1	TRBJ2-1	few	ASSESPLAGSDNEQF
-	TRBV5-8	TRBJ1-6	-	ASSLRQGLSSYNSPLH
TRBD2	TRBV7-8	TRBJ2-2	few	ASGGRSIGELF
TRBD1	TRBV7-9	TRBJ2-6	-	ATTDRSHSGANVLT
TRBD1	TRBV27	TRBJ1-6	-	ASSLTGAMSYNSPLH
TRBD2	TRBV6-6	TRBJ2-1	once	ASSYPNVAGVNEQF
TRBD1	TRBV5-1	TRBJ1-1	-	ASSLRTGKDTEAF
TRBD1	TRBV27	TRBJ1-6	few	ASGDKGQAFWERSPLH
-	TRBV28	TRBJ1-6	-	ASGPVDSPLH
TRBD2	TRBV7-9	TRBJ2-2	few	ASSPGLAGTGELF
TRBD1	TRBV4-1	TRBJ1-1	-	ASTKGPEDRGEAF
-	TRBV11-1	TRBJ1-2	-	ASSFNRAYGYT
TRBD1	TRBV7-2	TRBJ1-2	few	ASSLQFGTGAINYGYT
-	TRBV19	TRBJ1-5	-	ASSIQVNSRDSNQPQH
TRBD1	TRBV5-5	TRBJ1-2	once	ASSPGQDNFSGYGYT
TRBD1	TRBV12-5	TRBJ1-1	-	ASGLRGGTGGTEAF
-	TRBV19	TRBJ2-1	-	ASSIDRGYNEQF
-	TRBV18	TRBJ2-3	-	ASSPPLGTDTQY
TRBD1	TRBV28	TRBJ1-2	-	ASSLLQGAGYT
TRBD2	TRBV9	TRBJ2-1	-	ASSTSGREDNEQF
TRBD1	TRBV5-5	TRBJ1-2	-	ASSLRTGEGYT
-	TRBV28	TRBJ2-2	-	ASSSDPLRIGSGDTGELF
-	TRBV7-8	TRBJ1-4	few	ASSLARRQGNEKLF
TRBD1	TRBV4-2	TRBJ1-1	-	ASSFLDRESAEAF
-	TRBV5-5	TRBJ1-4	few	ASSLRSNRRDIKEKLF
TRBD2	TRBV28	TRBJ2-1	once	ASRVSGGDNEQF
TRBD1	TRBV7-6	TRBJ2-5	-	ASSLGGDRVQTQY
-	TRBV19	TRBJ1-1	few	ASSPGLTQLDHVWAEAF
-	TRBV6-1	TRBJ1-1	-	ASTKRGLTEAF
TRBD2	TRBV5-1	TRBJ2-5	-	ASSWEGRGETQY
TRBD2	TRBV10-3	TRBJ2-3	-	AIRLAGGTDTQY
-	TRBV6-1	TRBJ2-3	-	ASGKGEFTDTQY
-	TRBV19	TRBJ2-1	-	ASSIDGARGEQF
-	TRBV5-1	TRBJ1-1	few	ASSPSVGGTEAF
TRBD1	TRBV30	TRBJ1-2	-	AWGKGQAYGYT
-	TRBV6-5	TRBJ1-3	-	ASSLRDSGNTIY
-	TRBV19	TRBJ1-1	-	ASSQRTEMNTEAF
-	TRBV27	TRBJ1-6	-	ASSLSPGSSSPLH
-	TRBV5-1	TRBJ1-2	-	ASSGGDRPSGGYT
TRBD1	TRBV10-3	TRBJ1-1	-	AISRPGQLEAF
TRBD2	TRBV5-1	TRBJ2-1	once	ASSFGERDYNEQF
-	TRBV11-2	TRBJ2-1	few	ASNISPSYNEQF